This TCR beta chain was retrieved from a study of CD8+CD57+ T cells in acquired aplastic anemia. Genomic DNA, the template, was used for profiling of the TCR beta VDJ and CDR3. One entry per CDR3 protein results from TCRdb running MiXCR on the reads. In the table there are under 200,000 distinct CDR3 sequences, 64% of which are singletons. This clonotype was recorded a few times. From germline, CDR1 is DFQATT and CDR2 SNEGSKA (reference sequence). Trimming removed 1 base from V and 5 bases from J, with 8 bases in between. The CDR3 consists of 12 residues. This TCR derives from a human donor with severe aplastic anemia or a healthy control (not recorded which). Source material: sorted CD4+, CD8+, or CD8+CD57+ T cells (not recorded which) from PBMCs. The chain links TRBV20-1 to TRBJ2-5, with D possibly TRBD2 on 6 matching bases. CDR3 nucleotide sequence: TGCAGTGCTAGAGGGGCGGGGGAGACCCAGTACTTC. This codes for CSARGAGETQYF.